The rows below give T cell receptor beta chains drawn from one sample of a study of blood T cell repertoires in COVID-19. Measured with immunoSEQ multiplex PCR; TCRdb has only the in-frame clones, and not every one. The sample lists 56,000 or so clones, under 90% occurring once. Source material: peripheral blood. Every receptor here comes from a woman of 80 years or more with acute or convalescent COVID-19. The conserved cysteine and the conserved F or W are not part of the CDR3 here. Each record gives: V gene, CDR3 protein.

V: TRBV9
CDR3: ASSSTGTGVGSPLH

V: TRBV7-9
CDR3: ASSLADYNQPQH

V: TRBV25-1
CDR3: ASRQGAYEQY

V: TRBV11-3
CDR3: ASSRDSHSDTQY

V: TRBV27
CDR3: ASSLQRGYNEQF

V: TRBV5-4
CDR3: ASSWTGGSYNSPLH

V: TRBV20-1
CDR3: SAPHNEKLF

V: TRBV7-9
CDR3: ASSPPGTGNQPQH

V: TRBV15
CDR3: ATSNSGQGFTDTQY

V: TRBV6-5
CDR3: ASSTPGPGANVLT

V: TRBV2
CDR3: ASRAGQPNTEAF

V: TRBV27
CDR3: ASSFGRAGWENTEAF

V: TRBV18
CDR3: ASSPRLGGVTGELF

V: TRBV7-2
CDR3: ASTVQGNSYNEQF

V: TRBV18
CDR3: ASSPGRNYGYT

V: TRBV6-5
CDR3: ASISQGGRNNEQF

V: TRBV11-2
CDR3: ASSSHRGGSYNEQF

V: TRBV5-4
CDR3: ASSPGQGAGTTNEKLF

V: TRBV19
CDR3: ASSRSSGDTGELF

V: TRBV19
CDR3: ASSTGTSGGGDTQY

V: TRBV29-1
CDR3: SALQGDEKLF

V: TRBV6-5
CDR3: ASSRTEDQPQH

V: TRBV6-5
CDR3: ASKWLGFPGETQY

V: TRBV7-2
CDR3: ASSSGLGSASYEQY